This T cell receptor (beta chain) was observed in a study of blood T cell repertoires in COVID-19. The protocol was immunoSEQ multiplex PCR, while the TCRdb copy is restricted to in-frame clones and leaves out a portion. The sample yields 400,000 to 550,000 clones, 80% to 90% seen once. This receptor was obtained from a woman aged 25 to 39 with acute or convalescent COVID-19. Sequenced input: peripheral blood.

As DNA, the CDR3 is TGTGCCAGTAGTATCCTACCTCCGACTAGCGGGGCCAAAAACATTCAGTACTTC. It specifies CASSILPPTSGAKNIQYF. This sequence joins TRBV19 and TRBJ2-4; 10 nucleotides align to TRBD2. V shed 3 bases and J 1 base; nucleotides not matched to a gene: 9. This CDR3 is 18 amino acids long. CDR1 and CDR2 (germline): LNHDA, SQIVND (reference sequence).